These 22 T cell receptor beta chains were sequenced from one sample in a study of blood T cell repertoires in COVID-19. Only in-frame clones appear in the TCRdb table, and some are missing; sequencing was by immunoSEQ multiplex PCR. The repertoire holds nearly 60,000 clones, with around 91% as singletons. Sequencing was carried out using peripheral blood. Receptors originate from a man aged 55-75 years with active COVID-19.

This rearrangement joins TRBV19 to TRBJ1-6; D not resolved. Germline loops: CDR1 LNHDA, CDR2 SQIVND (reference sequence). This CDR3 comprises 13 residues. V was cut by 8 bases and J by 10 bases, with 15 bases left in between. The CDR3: CASGPLEDSPLHF. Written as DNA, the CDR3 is TGTGCCAGTGGGCCTTTGGAGGACTCACCCCTCCACTTT.

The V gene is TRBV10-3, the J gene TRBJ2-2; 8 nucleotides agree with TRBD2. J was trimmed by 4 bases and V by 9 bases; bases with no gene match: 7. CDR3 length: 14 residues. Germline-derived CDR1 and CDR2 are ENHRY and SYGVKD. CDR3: CAMGAGGGTGELFF. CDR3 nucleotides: TGTGCCATGGGGGCGGGAGGCGGCACCGGGGAGCTGTTTTTT.

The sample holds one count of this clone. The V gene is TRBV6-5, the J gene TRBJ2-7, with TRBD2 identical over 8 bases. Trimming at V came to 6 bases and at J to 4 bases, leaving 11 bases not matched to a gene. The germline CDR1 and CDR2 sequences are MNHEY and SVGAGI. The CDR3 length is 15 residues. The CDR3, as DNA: TGTGCCAGCAGCAACGTGCCGGGACTAGGATACGAGCAGTACTTC. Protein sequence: CASSNVPGLGYEQYF.

CDR3 sequence (DNA): TGTGCCAGCAGCTCGACACTGGCCGGGGAGCTGTTTTTT. Its protein product is CASSSTLAGELFF. The chain couples TRBV7-2 to TRBJ2-2; D ambiguous. This CDR3 is 13 amino acids long. Germline CDR1 and CDR2: SGHTA and FQGNSA. The V and J ends lost 4 bases and 6 bases respectively, with 9 bases between them.

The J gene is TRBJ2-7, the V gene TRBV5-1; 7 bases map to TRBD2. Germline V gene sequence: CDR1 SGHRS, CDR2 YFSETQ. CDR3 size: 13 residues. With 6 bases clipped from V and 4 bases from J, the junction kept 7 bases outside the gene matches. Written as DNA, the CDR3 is TGCGCCAGCAAGGCTAGCGGTTCATACGAGCAGTACTTC. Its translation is CASKASGSYEQYF. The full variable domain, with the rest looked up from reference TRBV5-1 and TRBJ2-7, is KAGVTQTPRYLIKTRGQQVTLSCSPISGHRSVSWYQQTPGQGLQFLFEYFSETQRNKGNFPGRFSGRQFSNSRSEMNVSTLELGDSALYLCASKASGSYEQYFGPGTRLTVT.

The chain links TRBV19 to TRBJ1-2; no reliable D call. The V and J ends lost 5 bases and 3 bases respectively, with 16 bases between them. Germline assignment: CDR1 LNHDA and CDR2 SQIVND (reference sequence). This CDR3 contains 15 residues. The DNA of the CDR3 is TGTGCCAGTAGTGAAGGGCGGGAGGCGGACTATGGCTACACCTTC. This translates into CASSEGREADYGYTF. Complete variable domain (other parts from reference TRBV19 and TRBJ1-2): DGGITQSPKYLFRKEGQNVTLSCEQNLNHDAMYWYRQDPGQGLRLIYYSQIVNDFQKGDIAEGYSVSREKKESFPLTVTSAQKNPTAFYLCASSEGREADYGYTFGSGTRLTVV.

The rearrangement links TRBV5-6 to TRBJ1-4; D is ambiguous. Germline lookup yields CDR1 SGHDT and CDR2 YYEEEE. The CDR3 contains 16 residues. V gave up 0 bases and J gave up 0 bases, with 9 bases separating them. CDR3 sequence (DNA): TGTGCCAGCAGCTTGGCCCGAGAAGCAACTAATGAAAAACTGTTTTTT. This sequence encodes CASSLAREATNEKLFF.

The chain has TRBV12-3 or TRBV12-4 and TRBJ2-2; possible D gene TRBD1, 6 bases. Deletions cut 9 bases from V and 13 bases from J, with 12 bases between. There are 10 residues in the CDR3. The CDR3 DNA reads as TGTGCCAGAGGGGGATATGGGCTGTTTTTT. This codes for CARGGYGLFF.

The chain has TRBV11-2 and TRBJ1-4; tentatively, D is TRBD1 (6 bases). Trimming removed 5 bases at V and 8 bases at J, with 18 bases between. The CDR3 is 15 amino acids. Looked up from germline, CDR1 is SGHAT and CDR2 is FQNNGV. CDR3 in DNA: TGTGCCAGCAGCGGAGGGCGGGGGGCCAACGAAAAACTGTTTTTT. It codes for CASSGGRGANEKLFF.

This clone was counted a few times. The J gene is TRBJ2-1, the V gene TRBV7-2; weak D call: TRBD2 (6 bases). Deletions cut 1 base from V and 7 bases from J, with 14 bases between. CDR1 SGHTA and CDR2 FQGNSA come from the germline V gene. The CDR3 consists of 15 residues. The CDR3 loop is CASSLVFGSGNEQFF. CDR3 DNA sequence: TGTGCCAGCAGCTTAGTCTTCGGGAGTGGAAATGAGCAGTTCTTC.

As DNA, the CDR3 is TGTGCCAGCACACAGGGGGCGAAGAGTTCACCCCTCCACTTT. Translating it yields CASTQGAKSSPLHF. The chain combines TRBV5-4 with TRBJ1-6, with TRBD1 identical over 9 bases. CDR1 is SGHNT, CDR2 YYREEE, per germline (reference sequence). J was trimmed by 9 bases and V by 6 bases; bases with no gene match: 7. This CDR3 comprises 14 residues. The entire variable domain, with the rest obtained from reference TRBV5-4 and TRBJ1-6, is as follows: ETGVTQSPTHLIKTRGQQVTLRCSSQSGHNTVSWYQQALGQGPQFIFQYYREEENGRGNFPPRFSGLQFPNYSSELNVNALELDDSALYLCASTQGAKSSPLHFGNGTRLTVT.

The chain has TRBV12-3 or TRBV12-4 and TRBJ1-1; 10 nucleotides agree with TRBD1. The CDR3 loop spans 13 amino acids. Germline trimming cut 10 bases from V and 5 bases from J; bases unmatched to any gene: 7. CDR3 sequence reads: CATGDRGGTEAFF. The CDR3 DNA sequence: TGTGCCACCGGGGACAGGGGTGGAACTGAAGCTTTCTTT.

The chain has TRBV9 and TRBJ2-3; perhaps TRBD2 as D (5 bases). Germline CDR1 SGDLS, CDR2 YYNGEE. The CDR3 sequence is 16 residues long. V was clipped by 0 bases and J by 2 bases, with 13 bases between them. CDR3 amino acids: CASSVGGELPTDTQYF. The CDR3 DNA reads TGTGCCAGCAGCGTAGGTGGGGAGCTCCCCACAGATACGCAGTATTTT.

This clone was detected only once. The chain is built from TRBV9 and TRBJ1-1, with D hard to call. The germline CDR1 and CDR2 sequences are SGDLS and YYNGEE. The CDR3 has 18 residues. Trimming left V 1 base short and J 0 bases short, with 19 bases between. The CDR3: CASSVLLGGVRMNTEAFF. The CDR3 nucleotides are TGTGCCAGCAGCGTATTATTGGGCGGGGTTCGGATGAACACTGAAGCTTTCTTT.

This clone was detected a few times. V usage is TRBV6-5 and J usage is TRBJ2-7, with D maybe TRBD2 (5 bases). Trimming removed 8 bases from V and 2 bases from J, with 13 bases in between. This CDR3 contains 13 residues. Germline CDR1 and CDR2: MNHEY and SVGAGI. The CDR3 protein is CASHTVGAYEQYF. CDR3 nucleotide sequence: TGTGCCAGCCACACGGTGGGAGCCTACGAGCAGTACTTC.

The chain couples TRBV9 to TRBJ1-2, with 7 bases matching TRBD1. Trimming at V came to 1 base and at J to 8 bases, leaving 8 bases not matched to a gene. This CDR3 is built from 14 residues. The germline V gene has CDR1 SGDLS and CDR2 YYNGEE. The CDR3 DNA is TGTGCCAGCAGCGTAACAGACAGGGCGGAAGGCTACACCTTC. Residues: CASSVTDRAEGYTF.

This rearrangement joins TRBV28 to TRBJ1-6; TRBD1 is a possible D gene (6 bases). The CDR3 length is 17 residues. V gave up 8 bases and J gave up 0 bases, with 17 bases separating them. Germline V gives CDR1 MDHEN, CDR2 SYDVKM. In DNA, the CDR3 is TGTGCCAGCGGCTCAACAGGGTCCCCCTCCTATAATTCACCCCTCCACTTT. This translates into CASGSTGSPSYNSPLHF.

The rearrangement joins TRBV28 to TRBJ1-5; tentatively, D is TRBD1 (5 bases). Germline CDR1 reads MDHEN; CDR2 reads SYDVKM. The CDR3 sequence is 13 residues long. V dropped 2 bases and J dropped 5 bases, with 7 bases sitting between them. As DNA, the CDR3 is TGTGCCAGCAGTTTAATGGGGCATCAGCCCCAGCATTTT. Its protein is CASSLMGHQPQHF.

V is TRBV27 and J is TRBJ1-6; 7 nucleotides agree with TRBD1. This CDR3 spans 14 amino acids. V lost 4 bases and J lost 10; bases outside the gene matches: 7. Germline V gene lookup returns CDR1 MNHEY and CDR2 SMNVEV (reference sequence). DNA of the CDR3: TGTGCCAGCAGTTCGACAGGGTTAGGGTCACCCCTCCACTTT. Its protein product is CASSSTGLGSPLHF.

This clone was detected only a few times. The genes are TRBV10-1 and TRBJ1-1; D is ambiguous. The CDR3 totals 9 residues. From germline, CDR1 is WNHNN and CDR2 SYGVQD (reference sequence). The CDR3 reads CPGKGEAFF. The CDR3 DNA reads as TGCCCTGGTAAAGGAGAGGCTTTCTTT.

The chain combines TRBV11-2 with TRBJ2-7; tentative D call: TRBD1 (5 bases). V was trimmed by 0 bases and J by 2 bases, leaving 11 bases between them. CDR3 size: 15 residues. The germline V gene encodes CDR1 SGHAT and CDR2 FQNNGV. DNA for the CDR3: TGTGCCAGCAGCTTAGAGGGGCCCAGGACCTACGAGCAGTACTTC. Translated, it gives CASSLEGPRTYEQYF.

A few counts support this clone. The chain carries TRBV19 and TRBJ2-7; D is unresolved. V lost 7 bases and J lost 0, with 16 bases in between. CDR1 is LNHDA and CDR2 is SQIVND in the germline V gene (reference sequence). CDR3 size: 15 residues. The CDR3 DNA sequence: TGTGCCAGTAAGCCCGACTCCATGGGCTCCTACGAGCAGTACTTC. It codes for CASKPDSMGSYEQYF.